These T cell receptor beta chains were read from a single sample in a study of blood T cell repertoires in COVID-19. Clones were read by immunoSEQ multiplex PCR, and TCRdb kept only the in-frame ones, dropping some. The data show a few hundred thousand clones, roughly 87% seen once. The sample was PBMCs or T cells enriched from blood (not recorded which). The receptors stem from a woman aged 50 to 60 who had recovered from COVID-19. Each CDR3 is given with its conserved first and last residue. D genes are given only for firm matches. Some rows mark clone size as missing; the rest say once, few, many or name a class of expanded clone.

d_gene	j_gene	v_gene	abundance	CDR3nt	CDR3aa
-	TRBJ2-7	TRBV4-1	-	TGCGCCAGCAGCCAAGATGCACAGTCCTACGAGCAGTACTTC	CASSQDAQSYEQYF
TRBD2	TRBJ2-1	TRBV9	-	TGTGCCAGCAGCCCCAGCGGGGGGGCCTACAATGAGCAGTTCTTC	CASSPSGGAYNEQFF
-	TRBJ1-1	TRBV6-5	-	TGTGCCAGCAGTTACACAACAGGGAAAGCTTTCTTT	CASSYTTGKAFF
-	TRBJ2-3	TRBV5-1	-	TGCGCCAGCAGTAGCGGTGGCCCCACAGATACGCAGTATTTT	CASSSGGPTDTQYF
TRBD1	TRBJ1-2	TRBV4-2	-	TGTGCCAGCAGCCGAGGGGGCGCCGGCTATGGCTACACCTTC	CASSRGGAGYGYTF
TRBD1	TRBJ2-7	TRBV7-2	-	TGTGCCAGCAGATCTAGAGGGGGACAGGGACGCTACGAGCAGTACTTC	CASRSRGGQGRYEQYF
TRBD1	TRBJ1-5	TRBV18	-	TGTGCCAGCTCACCACGGACAGGGGTGGGGATCGGCAATCAGCCCCAGCATTTT	CASSPRTGVGIGNQPQHF
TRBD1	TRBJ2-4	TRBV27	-	TGTGCCAGCAACTACAGGGGGTCTGGGAGCATTCAGTACTTC	CASNYRGSGSIQYF
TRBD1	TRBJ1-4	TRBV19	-	TGTGCCAGTCGGGACAGGGCCAGCGCTAATGAAAAACTGTTTTTT	CASRDRASANEKLFF
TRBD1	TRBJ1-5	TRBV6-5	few	TGTGCCAGCAGTTACGGGGGGACAGGGAATCAGCCCCAGCATTTT	CASSYGGTGNQPQHF
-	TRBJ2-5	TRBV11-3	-	TGTGCCAGCAGCTCGCAAGAGACCCAGTACTTC	CASSSQETQYF
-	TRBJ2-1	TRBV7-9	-	TGTGCCAGCAGCATGAGCCTCTCCTACAATGAGCAGTTCTTC	CASSMSLSYNEQFF
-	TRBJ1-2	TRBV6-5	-	TGTGCCAGCAGTAAACTTAACAACTATGGCTACACCTTC	CASSKLNNYGYTF
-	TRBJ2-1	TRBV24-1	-	TGTGCCACCAGCCTACAGGGACATGAGCAGTTCTTC	CATSLQGHEQFF
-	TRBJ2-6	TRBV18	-	TGTGCCAGCTCACTCGGGGTTCCTGGGGCCAACGTCCTGACTTTC	CASSLGVPGANVLTF
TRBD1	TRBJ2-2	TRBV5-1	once	TGCGCCAGCAGCGCAGGGGGGAACACCGGGGAGCTGTTTTTT	CASSAGGNTGELFF
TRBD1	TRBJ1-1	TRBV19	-	TGTGCCAGTAGTATAGTCGGGACAGCTATTGAAGCTTTCTTT	CASSIVGTAIEAFF
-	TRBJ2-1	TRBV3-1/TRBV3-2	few	TGTGCCAGCAGCCAAAGGGGGGGTTTCTCCTACAATGAGCAGTTCTTC	CASSQRGGFSYNEQFF
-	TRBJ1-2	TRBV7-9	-	TGTGCCAGCAGCTTAGGTTTACGGGGGGACTATGGCTACACCTTC	CASSLGLRGDYGYTF
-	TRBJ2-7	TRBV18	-	TGTGCCAGCTCCCCGGTTGGGGACTCCACCTACGAGCAGTACTTC	CASSPVGDSTYEQYF
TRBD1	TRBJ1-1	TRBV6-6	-	TGTGCCAGCAGACGACCGGATGGCACCAACCAGGGGGCAAGGTGGTGGGACATTGAAGCTTTCTTT	CASRRPDGTNQGARWWDIEAFF
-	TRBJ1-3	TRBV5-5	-	TGTGCCAGCAGCTTGGAACAGGGTCCCAGGAACACCATATATTTT	CASSLEQGPRNTIYF
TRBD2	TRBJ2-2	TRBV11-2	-	TGTGCCAGCAGCCATCCTCCCGGGACTAGCGGAAACACCGGGGAGCTGTTTTTT	CASSHPPGTSGNTGELFF
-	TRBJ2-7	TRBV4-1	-	TGCGCCAGCAGCCAAGATGGGGCTTCGGTCGAGCAGTACTTC	CASSQDGASVEQYF
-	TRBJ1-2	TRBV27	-	TGTGCCAGCAGGCCGTCCGGGAGCAGCTTGTATGGCTACACCTTC	CASRPSGSSLYGYTF
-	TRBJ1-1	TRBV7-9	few	TGTGCCAGCAGCTTAGGGGAGGGGGGCACTGAAGCTTTCTTT	CASSLGEGGTEAFF
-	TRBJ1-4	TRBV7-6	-	TGTGCCAGCAGCAACCTCGGGGGGGGTGAAAAACTGTTTTTT	CASSNLGGGEKLFF
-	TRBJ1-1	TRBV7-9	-	TGTGCCAGCAGCTTAATCGTCGAAGCTTTCTTT	CASSLIVEAFF
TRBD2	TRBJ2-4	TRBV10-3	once	TGTGCCATCAGAGCGGGGGCCAAAAACATTCAGTACTTC	CAIRAGAKNIQYF
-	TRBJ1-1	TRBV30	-	TGTGCCTGGAAGAGGAACACTGAAGCTTTCTTT	CAWKRNTEAFF
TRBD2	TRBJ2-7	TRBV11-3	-	TGTGCCAGCAGCCAAACTAGCGGGACAACCTACGAGCAGTACTTC	CASSQTSGTTYEQYF
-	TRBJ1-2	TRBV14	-	TGTGCCAGCAGCCAAGCCTACCCCGGGGGAGGATACGGCTACACCTTC	CASSQAYPGGGYGYTF
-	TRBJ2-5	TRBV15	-	TGTGCCACCAGCAGAGATCCCGATGGGCGGGAAGTGTTTTTGGAGACCCAGTACTTC	CATSRDPDGREVFLETQYF
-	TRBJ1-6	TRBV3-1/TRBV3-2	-	TGTGCCAGCAGCTACCGGGTCTATAATTCACCCCTCCACTTT	CASSYRVYNSPLHF
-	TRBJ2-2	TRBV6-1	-	TGTGCCAGCAGTGAACCAGGGTCCGGGGAGCTGTTTTTT	CASSEPGSGELFF
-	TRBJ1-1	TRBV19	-	TGTGCCAGTAGGGAGGGGAACACTGAAGCTTTCTTT	CASREGNTEAFF
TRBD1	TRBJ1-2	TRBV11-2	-	TGTGCCAGCAGCACCCGCTCTCCGGGACAGGGATTCTATGGCTACACCTTC	CASSTRSPGQGFYGYTF
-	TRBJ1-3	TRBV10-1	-	TGCGCCAGCAGTGGGCAGTCTCTGGGAAACACCATATATTTT	CASSGQSLGNTIYF
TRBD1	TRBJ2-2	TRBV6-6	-	TGTGCCAGCAGCAGCCGGGACAGGGCATACACCGGGGAGCTGTTTTTT	CASSSRDRAYTGELFF
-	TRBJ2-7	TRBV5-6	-	TGTGCCAGCAGCTTGGGGGAGAGACCGTACCAAGGGCAGTACTTC	CASSLGERPYQGQYF
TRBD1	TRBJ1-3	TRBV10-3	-	TGTGCCATCAATGCTGACAGGGGGGACTCTGGAAACACCATATATTTT	CAINADRGDSGNTIYF
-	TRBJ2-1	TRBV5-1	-	TGCGCCAGCAGCTTGGGCGCGACCTACAATGAGCAGTTCTTC	CASSLGATYNEQFF
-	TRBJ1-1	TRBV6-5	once	TGTGCCAGCAGTTGGGTGACAGGCGAAGCTTTCTTT	CASSWVTGEAFF
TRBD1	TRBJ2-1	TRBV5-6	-	TGTGCCAGCAGCTTCCGGACAGGGGGCTTCAATGAGCAGTTCTTC	CASSFRTGGFNEQFF
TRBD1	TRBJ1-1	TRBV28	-	TGTGCCAGCAGTCCCCCCTCTCCGGGACAGATTGAAGCTTTCTTT	CASSPPSPGQIEAFF
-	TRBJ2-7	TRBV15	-	TGTGCCACCAGCTTCCGGGACTCCATCCTCCTAGACGAGCAGTACTTC	CATSFRDSILLDEQYF
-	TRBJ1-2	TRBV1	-	TGCACCAGCAGCCAGGAACCGGCAGGGGGAGACACTAACTATGGCTACACCTTC	CTSSQEPAGGDTNYGYTF
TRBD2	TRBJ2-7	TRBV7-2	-	TGTGCCAGCAGCTCCTTGACTAGCTTCCACGAGCAGTACTTC	CASSSLTSFHEQYF